This TCR beta chain is from a study of shared clonotypes between healthy human individuals. Overall study: Each donor's CD8 memory used one plate, CD8 naive two, each CD4 subset three.

CDR1 is ENHRY and CDR2 is SYGVKD in the germline V gene. Between the trimmed V and J ends, which lost 0 bases and 2 bases, there was a span of 7 bases. CDR3 size: 14 residues. Several immunoSEQ plates held equal portions of the genomic DNA taken from each subset. Replicate PCRs run on sorted subsets employed approximately 200 ng DNA, approximately 30,000 T cell genomes. Generated by immunoSEQ multiplex PCR, the TCRdb table keeps only in-frame clones and is missing some. The repertoire holds a few million clones, with roughly 95% as singletons. The chain carries TRBV10-3 and TRBJ1-2; D is unresolved. The sample consisted of naive CD4+ T cells sorted from blood. The sample's subset: CD45RA+ positively selected. The TCR originated in a man aged 18 to 30 in good health. The DNA of the CDR3 is TGTGCCATCAGTGAGTCGGGAGTCAACTATGGCTACACCTTC. This translates into CAISESGVNYGYTF.